This entry is about one TCR beta chain. The antigen remains undetermined. The data are from a study of OX40 agonist ivuxolimab in advanced cancers. Germline loops: CDR1 SEHNR, CDR2 FQNEAQ (reference sequence). V lost 2 bases and J lost 6, with 6 bases in between. The CDR3 contains 12 residues. Sequencing used immunoSEQ multiplex PCR; TCRdb keeps in-frame clones, though not all of them. Of some 20,000 clones in the sample, 60% to 85% were seen once. The study, taken as a whole, reports: Relative to CD4+, CD8+ T cells held more expanded clones on average.

This clonotype originated in an adult with an advanced solid tumor such as melanoma, head and neck, liver or kidney cancer. The specimen was CD4+ or CD8+ T cells sorted from blood, collected in a trial of the OX40 agonist ivuxolimab. The V and J genes are TRBV7-9 and TRBJ2-3; no definite D call. CDR3 sequence: CASSLFSDTQYF. The CDR3 DNA follows: TGTGCCAGCAGCTTATTTTCTGATACGCAGTATTTT.